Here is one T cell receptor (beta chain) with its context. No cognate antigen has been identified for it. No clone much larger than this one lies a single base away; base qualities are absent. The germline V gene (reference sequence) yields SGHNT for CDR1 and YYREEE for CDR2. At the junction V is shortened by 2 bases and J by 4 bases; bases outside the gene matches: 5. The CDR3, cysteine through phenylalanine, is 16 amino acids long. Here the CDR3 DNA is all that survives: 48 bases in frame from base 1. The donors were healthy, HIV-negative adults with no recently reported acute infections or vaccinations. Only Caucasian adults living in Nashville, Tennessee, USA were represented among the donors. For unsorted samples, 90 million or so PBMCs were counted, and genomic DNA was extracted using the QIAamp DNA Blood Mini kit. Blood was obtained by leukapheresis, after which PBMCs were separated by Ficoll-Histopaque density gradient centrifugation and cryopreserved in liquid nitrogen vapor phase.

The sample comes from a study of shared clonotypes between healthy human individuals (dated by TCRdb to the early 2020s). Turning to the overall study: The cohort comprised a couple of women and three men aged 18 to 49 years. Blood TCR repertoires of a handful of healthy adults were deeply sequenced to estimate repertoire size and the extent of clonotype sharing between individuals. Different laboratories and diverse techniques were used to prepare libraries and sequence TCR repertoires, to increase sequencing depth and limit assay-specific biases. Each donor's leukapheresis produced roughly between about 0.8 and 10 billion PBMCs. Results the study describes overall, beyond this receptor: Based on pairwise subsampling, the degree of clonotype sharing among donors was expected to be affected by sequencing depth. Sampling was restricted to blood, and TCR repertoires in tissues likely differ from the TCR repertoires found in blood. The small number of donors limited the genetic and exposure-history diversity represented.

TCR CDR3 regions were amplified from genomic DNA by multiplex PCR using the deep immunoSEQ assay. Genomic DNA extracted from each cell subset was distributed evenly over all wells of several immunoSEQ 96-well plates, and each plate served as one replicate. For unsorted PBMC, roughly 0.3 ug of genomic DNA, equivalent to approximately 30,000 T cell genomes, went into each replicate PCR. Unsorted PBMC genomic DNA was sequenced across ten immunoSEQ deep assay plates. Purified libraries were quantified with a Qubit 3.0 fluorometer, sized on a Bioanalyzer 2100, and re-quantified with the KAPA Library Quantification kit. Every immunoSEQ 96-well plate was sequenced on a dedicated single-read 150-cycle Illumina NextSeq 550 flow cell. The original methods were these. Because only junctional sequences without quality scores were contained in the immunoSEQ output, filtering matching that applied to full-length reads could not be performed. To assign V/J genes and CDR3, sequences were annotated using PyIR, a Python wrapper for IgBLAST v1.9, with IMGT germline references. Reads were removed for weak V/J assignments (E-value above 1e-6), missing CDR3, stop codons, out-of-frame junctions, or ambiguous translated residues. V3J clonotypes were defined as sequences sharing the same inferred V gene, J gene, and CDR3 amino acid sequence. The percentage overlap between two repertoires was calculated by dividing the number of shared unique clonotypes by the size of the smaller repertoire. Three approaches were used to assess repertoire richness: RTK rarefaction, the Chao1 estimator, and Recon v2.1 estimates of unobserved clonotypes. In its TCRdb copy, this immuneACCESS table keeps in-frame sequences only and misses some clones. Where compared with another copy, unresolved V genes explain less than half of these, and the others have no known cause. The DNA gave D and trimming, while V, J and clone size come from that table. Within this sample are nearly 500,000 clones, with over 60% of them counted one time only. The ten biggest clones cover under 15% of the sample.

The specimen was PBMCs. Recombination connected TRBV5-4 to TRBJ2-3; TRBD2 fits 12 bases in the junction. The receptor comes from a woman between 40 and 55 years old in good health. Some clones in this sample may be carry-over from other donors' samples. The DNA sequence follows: TGTGCCAGCAGCTTCTATCTAGCGGGAGGGTCAGATACGCAGTATTTT. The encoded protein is CASSFYLAGGSDTQYF.